This T cell receptor (beta chain) came from a study of blood T cell repertoires in COVID-19. Turning to the study itself: From T cells, B-cell-depleted T cells, or PBMCs came the material, which was cDNA or gDNA.

The J segment lost 2 bases and the V segment lost 4 bases, leaving 13 bases of the junction unmatched. Germline V gene sequence: CDR1 SGHDT, CDR2 YYEEEE. The length of the CDR3 is 19 residues. Authors' processing steps: Reference gene primer amplification gave nucleated cell count estimates. Sequencing was performed with immunoSEQ multiplex PCR; in TCRdb, only in-frame clones are kept and a portion is missing. Clone size and the V and J calls come from that table; the DNA yielded D and trimming. In the table there are 200,000 or so clones, roughly four fifths of which are singletons. The receptor was derived from a woman aged 25 to 45 with acute or convalescent COVID-19. V and J are TRBV5-6 and TRBJ2-1; 12 bases line up with TRBD2. Sequencing was done on a sample of peripheral blood. In DNA, the CDR3 is TGTGCCAGCAGCGTCACACTAGCGGGAGGCCCTCCTACCTACAATGAGCAGTTCTTC. Translating it yields CASSVTLAGGPPTYNEQFF.